The text below deals with one T cell receptor beta chain. What it binds is unknown. CDR3 size: 15 residues. CDR1 MDHEN and CDR2 SYDVKM come from the germline V gene. The V and J ends lost 2 bases and 3 bases, in that order; junction bases with no gene match: 5. TCRbeta library construction was performed incorporating unique molecular identifiers. TCRdb processed the PCR reads anew with MiXCR; each CDR3 protein has one entry. The data show around 420,000 distinct CDR3 sequences, around 16% seen once. The data were taken from a study of T-cell reconstitution after alpha-beta-depleted transplantation in children. Findings and limits, study-wide: As was reported, about two months after transplant, alpha-beta T cells came from several hundred expanded graft clones.

The sequence was obtained from a boy in the first two years of life who had a stem cell transplant for Wiskott-Aldrich syndrome, so the T cells may come from the graft donor. The V and J genes are TRBV28 and TRBJ2-5; 8 bases are shared with TRBD1. The material sequenced was PBMCs, mostly from graft donor cells, taken 360 days after TCRalphabeta/CD19-depleted stem cell transplant. For the CDR3, the DNA is TGTGCCAGCAGTTTAAGTGGACAGGGTAAAGAGACCCAGTACTTC. Amino acids: CASSLSGQGKETQYF.